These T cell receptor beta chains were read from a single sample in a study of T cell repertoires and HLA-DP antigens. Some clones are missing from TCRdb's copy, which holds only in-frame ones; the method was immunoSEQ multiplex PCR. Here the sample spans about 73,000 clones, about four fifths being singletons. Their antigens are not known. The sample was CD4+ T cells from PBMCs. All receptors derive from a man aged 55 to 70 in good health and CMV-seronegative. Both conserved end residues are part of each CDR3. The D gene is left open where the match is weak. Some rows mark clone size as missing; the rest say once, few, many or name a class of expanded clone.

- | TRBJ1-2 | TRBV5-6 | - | CASTEEPGATNYGYTF | TGTGCCAGCACAGAGGAGCCAGGCGCAACGAACTATGGCTACACCTTC
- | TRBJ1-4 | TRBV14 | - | CASSQVPDRSEKLFF | TGTGCCAGCAGCCAAGTTCCGGACAGATCCGAAAAACTGTTTTTT
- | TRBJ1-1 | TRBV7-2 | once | CASSLEAGVAEAFF | TGTGCCAGCAGCTTAGAAGCAGGGGTCGCTGAAGCTTTCTTT
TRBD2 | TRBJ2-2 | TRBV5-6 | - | CASSPLAPGELFF | TGTGCCAGCAGCCCACTAGCGCCCGGGGAGCTGTTTTTT
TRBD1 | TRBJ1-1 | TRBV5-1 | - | CASSSQGGLDTEAFF | TGCGCCAGCAGCTCACAGGGGGGCCTGGACACTGAAGCTTTCTTT
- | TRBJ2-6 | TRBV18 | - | CASSPLGEERSGANVLTF | TGTGCCAGCTCACCCCTGGGGGAAGAGAGAAGTGGGGCCAACGTCCTGACTTTC
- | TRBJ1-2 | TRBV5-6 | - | CASSLDSNYGYTF | TGTGCCAGCAGCTTGGACTCTAACTATGGCTACACCTTC
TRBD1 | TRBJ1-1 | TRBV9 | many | CASSAGGEAFF | TGTGCCAGCAGCGCAGGGGGTGAAGCTTTCTTT
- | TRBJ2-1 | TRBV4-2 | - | CASSQEDGSSYNEQFF | TGTGCCAGCAGCCAAGAGGACGGGAGCTCCTACAATGAGCAGTTCTTC
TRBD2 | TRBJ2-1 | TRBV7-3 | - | CASSLTSGRFNEQFF | TGTGCCAGCAGCCTTACTAGCGGGAGGTTCAATGAGCAGTTCTTC
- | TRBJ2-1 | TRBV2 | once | CASSPQGGLSSYNEQFF | TGTGCCAGCAGCCCCCAAGGAGGATTAAGCTCCTACAATGAGCAGTTCTTC
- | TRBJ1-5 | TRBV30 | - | CAWSGGSNQPQHF | TGTGCCTGGAGTGGCGGTAGCAATCAGCCCCAGCATTTT
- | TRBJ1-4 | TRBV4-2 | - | CASSQGPDSNEKLFF | TGTGCCAGCAGCCAAGGTCCGGATAGTAATGAAAAACTGTTTTTT
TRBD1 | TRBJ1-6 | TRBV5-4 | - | CASSSDRGSYNSPLHF | TGTGCCAGCAGTTCCGACAGGGGCTCCTATAATTCACCCCTCCACTTT
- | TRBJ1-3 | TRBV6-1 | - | CASSEWGGNTIYF | TGTGCCAGCAGTGAATGGGGTGGAAACACCATATATTTT
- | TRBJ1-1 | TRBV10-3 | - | CAIKGKGGDTEAFF | TGTGCCATCAAGGGGAAAGGGGGAGATACTGAAGCTTTCTTT
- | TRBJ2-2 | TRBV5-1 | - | CASSMEGAGELFF | TGCGCCAGCAGCATGGAGGGGGCCGGGGAGCTGTTTTTT
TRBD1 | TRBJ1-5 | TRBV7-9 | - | CASSRQGSNQPQHF | TGTGCCAGCAGTCGACAGGGTAGCAATCAGCCCCAGCATTTT
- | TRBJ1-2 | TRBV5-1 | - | CASSLVGGNLDGYTF | TGCGCCAGCAGCTTGGTGGGCGGAAACCTCGACGGCTACACCTTC
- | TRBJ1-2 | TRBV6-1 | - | CASNRQVRENYGYTF | TGTGCCAGCAATCGACAGGTGAGGGAGAACTATGGCTACACCTTC
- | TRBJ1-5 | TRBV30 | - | CAWSVYGAGQPQHF | TGTGCCTGGAGTGTATACGGGGCAGGACAGCCCCAGCATTTT
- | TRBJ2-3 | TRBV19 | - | CASSIDTDTQYF | TGTGCCAGTAGTATAGATACAGATACGCAGTATTTT
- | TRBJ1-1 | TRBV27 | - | CASSSTVLNTEAFF | TGTGCCAGCAGTTCAACGGTTTTGAACACTGAAGCTTTCTTT
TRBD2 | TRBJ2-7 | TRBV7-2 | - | CASSARSGGDRYEQYF | TGTGCCAGCAGCGCCCGCTCCGGGGGGGACCGATACGAGCAGTACTTC
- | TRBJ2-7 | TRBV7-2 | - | CASSLEFRGYEQYF | TGTGCCAGCAGCTTAGAGTTCCGGGGCTACGAGCAGTACTTC
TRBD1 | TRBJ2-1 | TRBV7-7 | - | CASSTGTGLDEQFF | TGTGCCAGCAGTACCGGGACAGGGCTCGATGAGCAGTTCTTC
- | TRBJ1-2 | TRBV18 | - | CASSHGAANYGYTF | TGTGCCAGCTCACACGGGGCAGCTAACTATGGCTACACCTTC
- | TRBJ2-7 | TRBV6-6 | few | CASIKDAVSSYEQYF | TGTGCCAGCATTAAGGACGCGGTCAGCTCCTACGAGCAGTACTTC
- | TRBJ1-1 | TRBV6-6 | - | CASSIRDGTAFF | TGTGCCAGCAGCATCCGGGACGGGACAGCTTTCTTT
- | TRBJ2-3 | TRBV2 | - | CASSVVVRTDTQYF | TGTGCCAGCAGTGTGGTAGTCCGCACAGATACGCAGTATTTT
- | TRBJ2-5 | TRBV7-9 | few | CASSLEGLTPETQYF | TGTGCCAGCAGCTTAGAGGGCCTTACTCCAGAGACCCAGTACTTC
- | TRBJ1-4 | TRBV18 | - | CASSPGDISQPSTNEKLFF | TGTGCCAGCTCACCCGGAGACATTTCTCAACCCTCAACTAATGAAAAACTGTTTTTT
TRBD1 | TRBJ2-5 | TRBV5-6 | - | CASSLTGEQYF | TGTGCCAGCAGCCTCACAGGGGAACAGTACTTC
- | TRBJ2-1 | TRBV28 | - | CASSFRGMDAFYNEQFF | TGTGCCAGCAGTTTTAGGGGAATGGATGCCTTCTACAATGAGCAGTTCTTC
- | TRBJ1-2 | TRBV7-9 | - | CASSPGGAPTYGYTF | TGTGCCAGCAGCCCTGGGGGGGCACCTACCTATGGCTACACCTTC
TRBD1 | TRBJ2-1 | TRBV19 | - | CASSAGQGVYNEQFF | TGTGCCAGTAGTGCGGGACAGGGGGTGTACAATGAGCAGTTCTTC
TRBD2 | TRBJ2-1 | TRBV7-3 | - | CASSHGLAGIHEQFF | TGTGCCAGCAGCCACGGACTAGCGGGGATTCATGAGCAGTTCTTC
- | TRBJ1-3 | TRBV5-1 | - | CASSLADGSGNTIYF | TGCGCCAGCAGCTTGGCTGACGGCTCTGGAAACACCATATATTTT
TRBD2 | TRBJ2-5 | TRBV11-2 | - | CASSTGLGETQYF | TGTGCCAGCAGCACGGGACTAGGGGAGACCCAGTACTTC
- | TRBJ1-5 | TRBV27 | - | CASSFQGVGNQPQHF | TGTGCCAGCAGTTTCCAGGGAGTAGGCAATCAGCCCCAGCATTTT
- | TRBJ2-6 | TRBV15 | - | CATSTRGSGANVLTF | TGTGCCACCAGCACTAGGGGCTCTGGGGCCAACGTCCTGACTTTC
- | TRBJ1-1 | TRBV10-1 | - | CASSLTKGRGEAFF | TGCGCCAGCAGTTTAACCAAAGGCCGGGGTGAAGCTTTCTTT